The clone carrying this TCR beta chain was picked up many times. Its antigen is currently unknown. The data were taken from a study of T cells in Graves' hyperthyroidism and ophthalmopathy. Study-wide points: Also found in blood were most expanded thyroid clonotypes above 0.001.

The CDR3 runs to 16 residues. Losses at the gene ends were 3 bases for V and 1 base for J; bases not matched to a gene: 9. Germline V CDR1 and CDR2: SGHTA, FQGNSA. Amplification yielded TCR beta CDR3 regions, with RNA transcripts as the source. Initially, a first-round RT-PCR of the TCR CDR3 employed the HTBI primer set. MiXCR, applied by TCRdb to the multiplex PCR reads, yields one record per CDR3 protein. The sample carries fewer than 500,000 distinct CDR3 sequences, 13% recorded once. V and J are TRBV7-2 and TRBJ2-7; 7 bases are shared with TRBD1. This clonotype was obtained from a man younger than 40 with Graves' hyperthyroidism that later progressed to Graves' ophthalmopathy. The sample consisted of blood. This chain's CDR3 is CASSFSRDSVSYEQYF. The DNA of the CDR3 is TGTGCCAGCAGCTTTTCTCGGGACAGCGTTTCCTACGAGCAGTACTTC.